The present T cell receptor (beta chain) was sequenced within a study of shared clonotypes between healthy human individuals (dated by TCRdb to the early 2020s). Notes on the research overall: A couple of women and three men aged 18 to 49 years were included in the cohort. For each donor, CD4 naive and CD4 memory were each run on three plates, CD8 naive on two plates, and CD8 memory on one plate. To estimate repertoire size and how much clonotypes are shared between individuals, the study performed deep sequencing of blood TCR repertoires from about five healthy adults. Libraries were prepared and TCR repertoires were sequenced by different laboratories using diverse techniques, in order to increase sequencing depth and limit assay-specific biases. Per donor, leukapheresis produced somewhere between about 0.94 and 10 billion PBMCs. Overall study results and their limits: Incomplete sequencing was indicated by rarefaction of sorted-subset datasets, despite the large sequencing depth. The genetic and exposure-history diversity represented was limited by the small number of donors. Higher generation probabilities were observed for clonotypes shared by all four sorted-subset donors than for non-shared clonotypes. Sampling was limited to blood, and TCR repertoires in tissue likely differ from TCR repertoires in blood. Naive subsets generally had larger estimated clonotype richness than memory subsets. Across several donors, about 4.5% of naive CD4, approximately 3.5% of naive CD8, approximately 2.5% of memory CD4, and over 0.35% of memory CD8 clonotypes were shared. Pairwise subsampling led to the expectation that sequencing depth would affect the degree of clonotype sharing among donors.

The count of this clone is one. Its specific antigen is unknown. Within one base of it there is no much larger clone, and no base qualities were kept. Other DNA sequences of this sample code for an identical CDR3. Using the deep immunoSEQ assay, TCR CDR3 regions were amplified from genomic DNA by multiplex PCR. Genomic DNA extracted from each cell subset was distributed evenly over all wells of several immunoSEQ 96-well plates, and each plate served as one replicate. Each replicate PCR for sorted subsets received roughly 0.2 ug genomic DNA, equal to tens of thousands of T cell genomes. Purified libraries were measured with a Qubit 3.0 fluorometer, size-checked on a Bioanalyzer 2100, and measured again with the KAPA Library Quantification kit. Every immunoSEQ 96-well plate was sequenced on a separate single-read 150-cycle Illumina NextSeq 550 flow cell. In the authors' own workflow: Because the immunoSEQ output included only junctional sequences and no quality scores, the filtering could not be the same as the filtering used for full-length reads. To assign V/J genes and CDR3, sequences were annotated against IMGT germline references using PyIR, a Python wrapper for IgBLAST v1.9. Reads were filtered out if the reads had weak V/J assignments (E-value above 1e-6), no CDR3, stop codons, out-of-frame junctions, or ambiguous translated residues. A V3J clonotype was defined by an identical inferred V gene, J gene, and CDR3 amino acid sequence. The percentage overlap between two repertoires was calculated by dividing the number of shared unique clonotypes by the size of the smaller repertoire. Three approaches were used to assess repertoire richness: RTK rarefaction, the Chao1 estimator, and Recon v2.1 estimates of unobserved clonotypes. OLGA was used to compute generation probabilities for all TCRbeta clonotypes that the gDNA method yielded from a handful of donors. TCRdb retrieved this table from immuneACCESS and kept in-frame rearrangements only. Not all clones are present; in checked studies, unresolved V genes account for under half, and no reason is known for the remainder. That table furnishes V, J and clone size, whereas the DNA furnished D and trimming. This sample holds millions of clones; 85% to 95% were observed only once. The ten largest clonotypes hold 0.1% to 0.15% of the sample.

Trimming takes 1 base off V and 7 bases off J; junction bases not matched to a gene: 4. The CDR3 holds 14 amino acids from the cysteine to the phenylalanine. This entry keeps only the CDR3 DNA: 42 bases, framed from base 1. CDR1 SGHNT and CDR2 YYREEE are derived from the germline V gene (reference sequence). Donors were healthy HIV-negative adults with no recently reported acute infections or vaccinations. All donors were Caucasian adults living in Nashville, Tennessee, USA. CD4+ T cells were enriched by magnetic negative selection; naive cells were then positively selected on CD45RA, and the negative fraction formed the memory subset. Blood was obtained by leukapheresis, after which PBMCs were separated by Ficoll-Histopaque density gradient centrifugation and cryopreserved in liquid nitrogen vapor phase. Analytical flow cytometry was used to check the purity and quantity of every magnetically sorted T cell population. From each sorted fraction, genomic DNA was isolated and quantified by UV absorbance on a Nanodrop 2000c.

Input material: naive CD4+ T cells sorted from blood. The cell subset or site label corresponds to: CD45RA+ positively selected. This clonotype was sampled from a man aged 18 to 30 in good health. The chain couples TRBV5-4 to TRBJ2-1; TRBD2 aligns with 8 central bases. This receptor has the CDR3 CASSLSGTRNEQFF. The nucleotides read TGTGCCAGCAGCTTGTCAGGGACTAGGAATGAGCAGTTCTTC.